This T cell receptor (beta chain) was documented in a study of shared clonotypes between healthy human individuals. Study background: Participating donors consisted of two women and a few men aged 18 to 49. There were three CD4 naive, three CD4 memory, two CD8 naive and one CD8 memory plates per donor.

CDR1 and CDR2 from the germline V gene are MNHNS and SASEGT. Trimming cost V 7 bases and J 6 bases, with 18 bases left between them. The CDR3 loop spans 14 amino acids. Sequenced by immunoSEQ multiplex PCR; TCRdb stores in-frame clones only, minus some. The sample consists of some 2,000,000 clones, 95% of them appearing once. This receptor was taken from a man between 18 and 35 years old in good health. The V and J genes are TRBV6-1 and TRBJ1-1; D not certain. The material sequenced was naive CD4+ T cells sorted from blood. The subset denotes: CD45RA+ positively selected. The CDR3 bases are TGTGCCAGCATCCGAACCACTCTAGGGTCTGAAGCTTTCTTT. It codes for CASIRTTLGSEAFF.